This entry lists 4 T cell receptor beta chains sequenced from one sample in a study of immune cell composition in non-small cell lung cancer. Normal lung was taken at the farthest possible site, at least 3 cm from tumour. Only in-frame clones appear in the TCRdb table, and some are missing; sequencing was by immunoSEQ multiplex PCR. Of 3,000 to 4,500 clones detected, around 75% appear once; the ten largest clones hold 29%. Source material: non-adjacent lung tissue. These receptor sequences come from a human donor with non-small cell lung cancer.

This chain connects TRBV11-2 to TRBJ2-3; 7 bases fit TRBD1. Germline V gives CDR1 SGHAT, CDR2 FQNNGV. Trimming took 3 bases from V and 2 from J; bases not matched to a gene: 5. This CDR3 is 15 amino acids long. Written as DNA, the CDR3 is TGTGCCAGCAGCTTCACCGGGACAGCCACAGATACGCAGTATTTT. It yields the protein CASSFTGTATDTQYF.

This rearrangement joins TRBV16 to TRBJ1-5, with unresolved D. Germline V gene lookup returns CDR1 KGHSY and CDR2 FQNENV. The CDR3 sequence is 14 residues long. V was trimmed by 0 bases and J by 5 bases, leaving 8 bases between them. The CDR3 DNA is TGTGCCAGCAGCCAATCTGGAGGAGATCAGCCCCAGCATTTT. Translating it yields CASSQSGGDQPQHF. Filled out from reference TRBV16 and TRBJ1-5, the complete variable domain reads GEEVAQTPKHLVRGEGQKAKLYCAPIKGHSYVFWYQQVLKNEFKFLISFQNENVFDETGMPKERFSAKCLPNSPCSLEIQATKLEDSAVYFCASSQSGGDQPQHFGDGTRLSIL.

This clone was counted a few times. J is TRBJ1-2 and V is TRBV5-1, with TRBD1 identical over 7 bases. CDR1 and CDR2 from the germline V gene are SGHRS and YFSETQ. The CDR3 totals 13 residues. Trimming at V came to 4 bases and at J to 7 bases, leaving 7 bases not matched to a gene. The CDR3 loop reads CASSPDRRGGYTF. As DNA, the CDR3 is TGCGCCAGCAGCCCGGACAGGAGGGGTGGCTACACCTTC.

The chain carries TRBV6-5 and TRBJ2-3; 12 nucleotides align to TRBD2. This CDR3 spans 14 amino acids. The germline CDR1 and CDR2 sequences are MNHEY and SVGAGI. The junction had 3 bases not matched to a gene; V was cut back by 8 bases and J by 3 bases. The chain's CDR3 is CASATSGSTDTQYF. Written as DNA, the CDR3 is TGTGCCAGCGCGACTAGCGGGAGTACAGATACGCAGTATTTT.